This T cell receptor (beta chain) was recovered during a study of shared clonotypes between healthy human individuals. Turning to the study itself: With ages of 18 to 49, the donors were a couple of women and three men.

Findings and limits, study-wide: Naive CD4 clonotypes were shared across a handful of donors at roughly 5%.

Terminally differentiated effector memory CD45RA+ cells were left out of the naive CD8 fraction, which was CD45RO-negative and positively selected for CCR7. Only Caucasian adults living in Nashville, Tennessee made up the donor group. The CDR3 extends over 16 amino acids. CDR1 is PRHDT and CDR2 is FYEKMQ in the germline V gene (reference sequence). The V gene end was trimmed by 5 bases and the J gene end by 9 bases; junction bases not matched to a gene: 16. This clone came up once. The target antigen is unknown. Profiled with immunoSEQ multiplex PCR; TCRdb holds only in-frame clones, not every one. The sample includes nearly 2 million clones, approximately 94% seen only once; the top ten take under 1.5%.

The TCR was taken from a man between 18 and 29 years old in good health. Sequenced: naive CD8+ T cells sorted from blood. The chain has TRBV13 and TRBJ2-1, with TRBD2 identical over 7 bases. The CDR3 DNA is TGTGCCAGCAGCCCTGTCAGGGCGGCGGGAGAGCTTGAGCAGTTCTTC. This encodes CASSPVRAAGELEQFF. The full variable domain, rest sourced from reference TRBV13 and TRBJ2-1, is AAGVIQSPRHLIKEKRETATLKCYPIPRHDTVYWYQQGPGQDPQFLISFYEKMQSDKGSIPDRFSAQQFSDYHSELNMSSLELGDSALYFCASSPVRAAGELEQFFGPGTRLTVL.